Below, 16 T cell receptor beta chains from the same sample are listed, as sequenced in a study of T cells in Graves' hyperthyroidism and ophthalmopathy. RNA transcripts gave rise to amplified TCR beta CDR3 regions. Using the HTBI primer set, a first-round RT-PCR was run on the TCR CDR3. TCRdb re-derived calls from the multiplex PCR reads in MiXCR, one entry per CDR3 protein. The sample consists of 300,000 to 400,000 distinct CDR3 sequences, around 20% of them appearing once. What was sequenced was blood. All receptors derive from a woman in her 50s with Graves' hyperthyroidism.

This clonotype was counted at least ten times. The chain joins TRBV6-1 to TRBJ2-1; 10 bases match TRBD1. The V and J ends lost 5 bases and 9 bases, in that order; junction bases with no gene match: 7. There are 14 residues in the CDR3. CDR1 MNHNS and CDR2 SASEGT come from the germline V gene. CDR3 in amino acids: CASSPGQGIGEQFF. Written as DNA, the CDR3 is TGTGCCAGCAGTCCGGGACAGGGGATAGGTGAGCAGTTCTTC.

There are many counts of this clonotype. The chain uses TRBV28 and TRBJ2-2; 8 bases are shared with TRBD2. The junction had 6 bases not matched to a gene; V was cut back by 3 bases and J by 0 bases. This CDR3 region has 17 residues. From germline, CDR1 is MDHEN and CDR2 SYDVKM. The CDR3 DNA reads as TGTGCCAGCAGTTTCCCGACTAGCGCCGCGAACACCGGGGAGCTGTTTTTT. Translated, it gives CASSFPTSAANTGELFF. Full variable domain (missing parts from reference TRBV28 and TRBJ2-2): DVKVTQSSRYLVKRTGEKVFLECVQDMDHENMFWYRQDPGLGLRLIYFSYDVKMKEKGDIPEGYSVSREKKERFSLILESASTNQTSMYLCASSFPTSAANTGELFFGEGSRLTVL.

This clonotype showed up just a few times. A much larger clonotype is one base distant, so this may be a read error. The chain combines TRBV24-1 with TRBJ2-1, with D possibly TRBD1 on 6 matching bases. This CDR3 region has 14 residues. Germline CDR1 KGHDR, CDR2 SFDVKD. CDR3 nucleotides: TGTACCACCAGTGATCGTCTTACAGGGACTGAGCAGTTCTTC. Translation: CTTSDRLTGTEQFF.

A few counts support this clonotype. The chain couples TRBV27 to TRBJ2-6, with 7 positions matching TRBD1. After removal of 3 bases from V and 0 bases from J, the junction contained 5 bases not matched to a gene. The germline V gene encodes CDR1 MNHEY and CDR2 SMNVEV (reference sequence). The CDR3 runs to 17 residues. The CDR3 region has the DNA TGTGCCAGCAGTTTTCGGACAGGACGCTCTGGGGCCAACGTCCTGACTTTC. The encoded protein is CASSFRTGRSGANVLTF. Together with reference TRBV27 and TRBJ2-6, the CDR3 gives the full variable domain: EAQVTQNPRYLITVTGKKLTVTCSQNMNHEYMSWYRQDPGLGLRQIYYSMNVEVTDKGDVPEGYKVSRKEKRNFPLILESPSPNQTSLYFCASSFRTGRSGANVLTFGAGSRLTVL.

This sequence joins TRBV4-1 and TRBJ2-5; 10 bases are shared with TRBD2. V gave up 0 bases and J gave up 4 bases; unmatched junction bases: 8. The CDR3 extends over 17 amino acids. Germline values: CDR1 MGHRA, CDR2 YSYEKL. This chain's CDR3 is CASSQDPSGRARETQYF. The CDR3 nucleotides are TGCGCCAGCAGCCAAGATCCGAGCGGGAGGGCCAGAGAGACCCAGTACTTC.

In this sample, this clonotype turned up many times. The chain couples TRBV3-1 to TRBJ2-2, with a possible D match to TRBD2 (5 bases). The germline V gene has CDR1 LGHDT and CDR2 YNNKEL (reference sequence). The V end was cut by 4 bases, the J end by 0 bases, with 9 bases between. The CDR3 runs 15 residues. CDR3: CASSRRRTNTGELFF. The DNA for the CDR3 is TGTGCCAGCAGCCGGAGGCGGACGAACACCGGGGAGCTGTTTTTT.

Only a few counts were recorded for this clonotype. This rearrangement joins TRBV5-1 to TRBJ2-3, with 9 bases fitting TRBD2. The V gene's germline CDR1 is SGHRS and CDR2 YFSETQ. V shed 4 bases and J 1 base; nucleotides not matched to a gene: 7. The CDR3 contains 16 residues. In DNA, the CDR3 is TGCGCCAGCAGCCTCCGAGCGGGGGGCGGCACAGATACGCAGTATTTT. Amino acids: CASSLRAGGGTDTQYF.

This clonotype was seen repeatedly, ten times or more. The chain combines TRBV20-1 with TRBJ1-1; 7 nucleotides agree with TRBD1. CDR1 DFQATT and CDR2 SNEGSKA come from the germline V gene (reference sequence). The CDR3 sequence is 13 residues long. The J segment lost 2 bases and the V segment lost 3 bases, leaving 3 bases of the junction unmatched. This CDR3 reads CSASNRGNTEAFF. CDR3 coding DNA: TGCAGTGCTAGCAACAGGGGAAACACTGAAGCTTTCTTT.

This clonotype has ten or more counts. The chain is built from TRBV20-1 and TRBJ2-1, with TRBD1 as a possible D gene (6 bases). CDR1 is DFQATT and CDR2 is SNEGSKA in the germline V gene (reference sequence). V lost 3 bases to trimming and J lost 1 base, with 19 bases between them. CDR3 size: 17 residues. Written as DNA, the CDR3 is TGCAGTGCTAGCACCATCTCCACAGGGTTATCCTACAATGAGCAGTTCTTC. Its translation: CSASTISTGLSYNEQFF.

The sample holds many counts of this clonotype. The rearrangement links TRBV5-4 to TRBJ1-6; D may be TRBD1 (5 bases). Germline lookup yields CDR1 SGHNT and CDR2 YYREEE (reference sequence). The V gene lost 4 bases and the J gene lost 9 bases, with 11 bases spanning the gap. This CDR3 region has 13 residues. CDR3 residues: CASSQGTRSPLHF. In DNA form, the CDR3 reads TGTGCCAGCAGCCAGGGCACCCGTTCACCCCTCCACTTT. The full variable domain, rest sourced from reference TRBV5-4 and TRBJ1-6, is ETGVTQSPTHLIKTRGQQVTLRCSSQSGHNTVSWYQQALGQGPQFIFQYYREEENGRGNFPPRFSGLQFPNYSSELNVNALELDDSALYLCASSQGTRSPLHFGNGTRLTVT.

This clonotype has just a few counts. The V call is TRBV5-5, the J call TRBJ2-2; D remains ambiguous. The V gene lost 1 base and the J gene lost 3 bases, with 13 bases spanning the gap. The CDR3 totals 16 residues. Germline CDR1 SGHKS, CDR2 YYEKEE (reference sequence). CDR3 in DNA: TGTGCCAGCAGCTTGTGCGCGTGCGGTTACACCGGGGAGCTGTTTTTT. Encoded protein: CASSLCACGYTGELFF.

Notes on this clonotype: A single base separates this from a much larger clone, so it may be a read error. The rearrangement links TRBV29-1 to TRBJ2-2; 9 bases align to TRBD2. This CDR3 has 11 amino acids. CDR1 is SQVTM, CDR2 ANQGSEA, per germline. CDR3 residues: CSGGLAREQFF. As DNA, the CDR3 is TGCAGCGGGGGACTAGCCCGGGAGCAGTTTTTT.

At least ten counts were recorded for this clonotype. The chain links TRBV27 to TRBJ2-3, with D possibly called TRBD1 or TRBD2 (5 bases each). Trimming stripped 3 bases from V and 6 bases from J, with 10 bases between. This CDR3 comprises 13 residues. CDR1 and CDR2 (germline): MNHEY, SMNVEV (reference sequence). CDR3 sequence reads: CASSFRDPDTQYF. Here the CDR3 DNA reads TGTGCCAGCAGTTTCAGGGACCCGGATACGCAGTATTTT.

This clonotype came up a few times. The rearrangement links TRBV10-3 to TRBJ2-1, with D possibly TRBD2 on 7 matching bases. V lost 6 bases and J 8 bases, leaving 14 bases between the germline ends. The germline gives CDR1 ENHRY, CDR2 SYGVKD. The CDR3 sequence is 13 residues long. CDR3 amino acids: CAIRGGPKYEQFF. The DNA of the CDR3 is TGTGCCATCAGGGGGGGGCCCAAGTATGAGCAGTTCTTC.

This clonotype was recorded a few times. This chain joins TRBV6-1 and TRBJ2-7, with D perhaps assigned TRBD1 or TRBD2 (7 bases each). Trimming cost V 11 bases and J 6 bases, with 17 bases left between them. Germline lookup yields CDR1 MNHNS and CDR2 SASEGT. The CDR3 loop spans 12 amino acids. The CDR3 bases are TGTGCCGGAGGGGGAGGGGGCTTCGAGCAGTACTTC. Its protein product is CAGGGGGFEQYF.

V is TRBV30 and J is TRBJ1-1; perhaps TRBD1 as D (6 bases). This CDR3 spans 10 amino acids. CDR1 and CDR2 (germline): GTSNPN, SVGIG (reference sequence). Deletions cut 3 bases from V and 10 bases from J, with 9 bases between. The CDR3 DNA is TGTGCCTGGAGAGGGGGTAGAGCTTTCTTT. Amino acid sequence: CAWRGGRAFF.